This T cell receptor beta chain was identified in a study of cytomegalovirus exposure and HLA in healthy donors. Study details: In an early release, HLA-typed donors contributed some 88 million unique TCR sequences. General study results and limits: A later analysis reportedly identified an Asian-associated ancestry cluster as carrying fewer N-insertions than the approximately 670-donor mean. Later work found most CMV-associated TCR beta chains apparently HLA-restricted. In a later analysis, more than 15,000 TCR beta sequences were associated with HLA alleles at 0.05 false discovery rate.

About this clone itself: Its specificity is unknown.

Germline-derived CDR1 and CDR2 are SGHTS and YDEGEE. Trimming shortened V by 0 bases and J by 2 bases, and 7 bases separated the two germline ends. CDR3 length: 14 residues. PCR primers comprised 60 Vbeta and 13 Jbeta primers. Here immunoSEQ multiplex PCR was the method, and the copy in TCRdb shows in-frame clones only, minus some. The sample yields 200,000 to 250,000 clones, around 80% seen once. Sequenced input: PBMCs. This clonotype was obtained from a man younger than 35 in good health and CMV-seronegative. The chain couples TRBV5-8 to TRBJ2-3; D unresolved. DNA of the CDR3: TGTGCCAGCAGCTTGGGGCAGTTCACAGATACGCAGTATTTT. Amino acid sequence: CASSLGQFTDTQYF.